This T cell receptor beta chain was documented in a study of blood T cell repertoires in COVID-19. The protocol was immunoSEQ multiplex PCR, while the TCRdb copy is restricted to in-frame clones and leaves out a portion. The data show roughly 160,000 clones, roughly 80% seen once. V gave up 3 bases and J gave up 4 bases, with 12 bases separating them. Per germline, CDR1 KGHDR and CDR2 SFDVKD. CDR3 size: 15 residues. This TCR was recovered from a man aged 45 to 65 who had recovered from COVID-19. Source material: PBMCs or T cells enriched from blood (not recorded which). The chain recombines TRBV24-1 with TRBJ2-1; tentatively, D is TRBD1 (5 bases). The CDR3 DNA reads as TGTGCCACCAGTGATCCCCCGTCAGGGTACAATGAGCAGTTCTTC. Translated: CATSDPPSGYNEQFF.